This TCR beta chain appears in the sequencing data of a study of blood T cells in healthy people across ages. A word on this clonotype: Its antigen is unidentified.

Study results and caveats: Samples with more naive T cells showed higher observed beta diversity.

Sample-barcoded 5' priming and a J-beta primer mix drove a second PCR of 7 to 11 cycles. Each cDNA was tagged by a template-switch adaptor containing 12 random nucleotides. TCRdb used MiXCR to reprocess the 5' RACE reads, holding one entry per CDR3 protein. The sample has 2 million or so distinct CDR3 sequences, roughly 52% seen once. The CDR3 runs to 16 residues. Trimming at V came to 3 bases and at J to 4 bases, leaving 9 bases not matched to a gene. The chain uses TRBV12-3 or TRBV12-4 and TRBJ2-5; 9 bases are shared with TRBD1. The sequenced material came from blood. This TCR was sampled from a woman aged 40 to 49 in good health. CDR3 coding DNA: TGTGCCAGCAGTTTGTCCGGGACAGGGAGGGGAGAGACCCAGTACTTC. It encodes CASSLSGTGRGETQYF.